A selection of T cell receptor beta chains follows, all from one sample in a study of T cell responses to AZD1222 COVID-19 vaccine. TCRdb's copy holds only in-frame clones and misses some; the assay was immunoSEQ multiplex PCR. The sample has some 88,000 clones; just over 90% are singletons. The sequences come from peripheral blood, collected on day 0 of AZD1222 vaccination. These receptors all stem from an adult in good health. The CDR3 runs from the conserved cysteine through the conserved F or W. Each record gives: V gene, D gene, J gene, clone size, CDR3 protein, CDR3 DNA. A D gene is named only where the DNA matches it firmly. Only some rows state a clone size, as once, few, many or a class for expanded clones.

V gene: TRBV19; D gene: TRBD1; J gene: TRBJ1-2; clone size: NA; CDR3 protein: CASRESVGQGGGYTF; CDR3 DNA: TGTGCCAGTAGGGAATCAGTGGGACAGGGAGGTGGCTACACCTTC
V gene: TRBV4-3; D gene: NA; J gene: TRBJ1-1; clone size: NA; CDR3 protein: CASSQERGGWTEAFF; CDR3 DNA: TGCGCCAGCAGCCAAGAGAGGGGGGGCTGGACTGAAGCTTTCTTT
V gene: TRBV6-1; D gene: NA; J gene: TRBJ1-5; clone size: once; CDR3 protein: CASSESRKSYNQPQHF; CDR3 DNA: TGTGCCAGCAGTGAATCTCGGAAGTCTTACAATCAGCCCCAGCATTTT
V gene: TRBV29-1; D gene: TRBD1; J gene: TRBJ1-4; clone size: NA; CDR3 protein: CSVAGQGTTNEKLFF; CDR3 DNA: TGCAGCGTTGCGGGACAGGGCACAACTAATGAAAAACTGTTTTTT
V gene: TRBV7-6; D gene: NA; J gene: TRBJ2-1; clone size: once; CDR3 protein: CASSFFAYNEQFF; CDR3 DNA: TGTGCCAGCAGCTTCTTTGCCTACAATGAGCAGTTCTTC
V gene: TRBV6-5; D gene: NA; J gene: TRBJ1-6; clone size: NA; CDR3 protein: CASSFGRNNSPLHF; CDR3 DNA: TGTGCCAGCAGCTTCGGGAGGAATAATTCACCCCTCCACTTT
V gene: TRBV14; D gene: NA; J gene: TRBJ1-1; clone size: NA; CDR3 protein: CASSQWLMNTEAFF; CDR3 DNA: TGTGCCAGCAGCCAGTGGCTGATGAACACTGAAGCTTTCTTT
V gene: TRBV2; D gene: TRBD1; J gene: TRBJ2-1; clone size: NA; CDR3 protein: CASRTGTDSYNEQFF; CDR3 DNA: TGTGCCAGCAGGACCGGGACAGACTCCTACAATGAGCAGTTCTTC
V gene: TRBV13; D gene: NA; J gene: TRBJ2-1; clone size: once; CDR3 protein: CASSLRQTNEQFF; CDR3 DNA: TGTGCCAGCAGCCTTCGACAGACCAATGAGCAGTTCTTC
V gene: TRBV18; D gene: TRBD1; J gene: TRBJ1-1; clone size: NA; CDR3 protein: CASSPPWTGRNTEAFF; CDR3 DNA: TGTGCCAGCTCACCACCCTGGACAGGGCGGAACACTGAAGCTTTCTTT
V gene: TRBV5-4; D gene: TRBD2; J gene: TRBJ2-7; clone size: NA; CDR3 protein: CASSIAGEYEQYF; CDR3 DNA: TGTGCCAGCAGCATAGCGGGAGAGTACGAGCAGTACTTC
V gene: TRBV7-3; D gene: TRBD2; J gene: TRBJ2-1; clone size: NA; CDR3 protein: CASSLLGTSGNNEQFF; CDR3 DNA: TGTGCCAGCAGCTTATTAGGGACTAGCGGGAACAATGAGCAGTTCTTC
V gene: TRBV6-2/TRBV6-3; D gene: NA; J gene: TRBJ2-1; clone size: NA; CDR3 protein: CASSYPGFEQFF; CDR3 DNA: TGTGCCAGCAGTTACCCTGGGTTCGAGCAGTTCTTC
V gene: TRBV30; D gene: TRBD2; J gene: TRBJ2-1; clone size: once; CDR3 protein: CAWKTGLAGGGISYNEQFF; CDR3 DNA: TGTGCCTGGAAAACGGGACTAGCGGGAGGGGGGATTTCCTACAATGAGCAGTTCTTC
V gene: TRBV27; D gene: NA; J gene: TRBJ2-5; clone size: NA; CDR3 protein: CASSLRTEETQYF; CDR3 DNA: TGTGCCAGCAGTTTAAGGACAGAAGAGACCCAGTACTTC
V gene: TRBV4-3; D gene: NA; J gene: TRBJ1-6; clone size: NA; CDR3 protein: CASSQELAGRNSPLHF; CDR3 DNA: TGCGCCAGCAGCCAAGAATTGGCAGGGAGGAATTCACCCCTCCACTTT
V gene: TRBV28; D gene: NA; J gene: TRBJ1-2; clone size: NA; CDR3 protein: CASRENYGYTF; CDR3 DNA: TGTGCCAGCAGGGAAAACTATGGCTACACCTTC
V gene: TRBV29-1; D gene: TRBD1; J gene: TRBJ1-1; clone size: NA; CDR3 protein: CSVGGQTTEAFF; CDR3 DNA: TGCAGCGTTGGGGGACAGACTACTGAAGCTTTCTTT
V gene: TRBV12-5; D gene: NA; J gene: TRBJ2-2; clone size: NA; CDR3 protein: CASGFSGELFF; CDR3 DNA: TGTGCTAGTGGTTTTAGCGGGGAGCTGTTTTTT
V gene: TRBV19; D gene: TRBD1; J gene: TRBJ2-6; clone size: NA; CDR3 protein: CASSPGQGASGANVLTF; CDR3 DNA: TGTGCCAGTAGCCCGGGACAGGGGGCTTCTGGGGCCAACGTCCTGACTTTC
V gene: TRBV7-8; D gene: NA; J gene: TRBJ1-6; clone size: NA; CDR3 protein: CASSLGQGHNSPLHF; CDR3 DNA: TGTGCCAGCAGCTTAGGCCAGGGTCATAATTCACCCCTCCACTTT
V gene: TRBV21-1; D gene: NA; J gene: TRBJ2-5; clone size: once; CDR3 protein: CASSKGGLADYSYGTQYF; CDR3 DNA: TGTGCCAGCAGCAAAGGGGGACTAGCGGATTACTCCTACGGGACCCAGTACTTC
V gene: TRBV7-8; D gene: NA; J gene: TRBJ2-7; clone size: once; CDR3 protein: CASSLADGRNYEQYF; CDR3 DNA: TGTGCCAGCAGCTTAGCGGATGGGCGAAACTACGAGCAGTACTTC
V gene: TRBV5-1; D gene: NA; J gene: TRBJ2-1; clone size: once; CDR3 protein: CASSLELGSSYNEQFF; CDR3 DNA: TGCGCCAGCAGCTTGGAGCTGGGGAGCTCCTACAATGAGCAGTTCTTC
V gene: TRBV11-3; D gene: NA; J gene: TRBJ2-1; clone size: NA; CDR3 protein: CASSQGGGFSELFF; CDR3 DNA: TGTGCCAGCAGCCAGGGCGGTGGCTTTTCTGAGTTGTTCTTC
V gene: TRBV6-5; D gene: NA; J gene: TRBJ1-5; clone size: NA; CDR3 protein: CASSYSSNQPQHF; CDR3 DNA: TGTGCCAGCAGTTACTCTAGCAATCAGCCCCAGCATTTT
V gene: TRBV1; D gene: NA; J gene: TRBJ1-5; clone size: NA; CDR3 protein: CTSSRKKGGQGHVNNQPQHF; CDR3 DNA: TGCACCAGCAGCCGGAAAAAGGGGGGACAGGGCCACGTGAACAATCAGCCCCAGCATTTT
V gene: TRBV6-5; D gene: NA; J gene: TRBJ2-1; clone size: NA; CDR3 protein: CASSSLLSSYNEQFF; CDR3 DNA: TGTGCCAGCAGTTCGTTGCTAAGCTCCTACAATGAGCAGTTCTTC
V gene: TRBV5-4; D gene: TRBD1; J gene: TRBJ1-2; clone size: NA; CDR3 protein: CASSPGTDSYGYTF; CDR3 DNA: TGTGCCAGCAGCCCCGGGACAGACTCATATGGCTACACCTTC
V gene: TRBV6-2/TRBV6-3; D gene: NA; J gene: TRBJ1-2; clone size: NA; CDR3 protein: CASSYPSYGYTF; CDR3 DNA: TGTGCCAGCAGTTACCCCAGCTATGGCTACACCTTC
V gene: TRBV19; D gene: NA; J gene: TRBJ1-5; clone size: NA; CDR3 protein: CASSIALGRGNQPQHF; CDR3 DNA: TGTGCCAGTAGTATAGCCCTGGGGAGGGGCAATCAGCCCCAGCATTTT
V gene: TRBV5-4; D gene: TRBD2; J gene: TRBJ2-2; clone size: few; CDR3 protein: CASSFGVAGAGELFF; CDR3 DNA: TGTGCCAGCAGCTTTGGGGTAGCGGGAGCCGGGGAGCTGTTTTTT
V gene: TRBV9; D gene: NA; J gene: TRBJ2-2; clone size: few; CDR3 protein: CASSVGGAGATNTGELFF; CDR3 DNA: TGTGCCAGCAGCGTAGGGGGTGCAGGGGCCACTAACACCGGGGAGCTGTTTTTT
V gene: TRBV7-9; D gene: NA; J gene: TRBJ2-7; clone size: NA; CDR3 protein: CASSSSEAYEQYF; CDR3 DNA: TGTGCCAGCAGCTCTAGCGAGGCCTACGAGCAGTACTTC
V gene: TRBV5-1; D gene: TRBD1; J gene: TRBJ2-5; clone size: NA; CDR3 protein: CASSLNRGPETQYF; CDR3 DNA: TGCGCCAGCAGCTTGAACAGGGGTCCAGAGACCCAGTACTTC
V gene: TRBV3-1/TRBV3-2; D gene: NA; J gene: TRBJ1-3; clone size: NA; CDR3 protein: CASSPPEGNTIYF; CDR3 DNA: TGTGCCAGCAGCCCGCCAGAAGGAAACACCATATATTTT
V gene: TRBV5-8; D gene: TRBD1; J gene: TRBJ1-6; clone size: NA; CDR3 protein: CASSRTGDSPPLHF; CDR3 DNA: TGTGCCAGCAGCCGGACAGGGGATAGTCCACCCCTCCACTTT
V gene: TRBV5-5; D gene: TRBD2; J gene: TRBJ2-3; clone size: NA; CDR3 protein: CASSLGQGWRREGQADTQYF; CDR3 DNA: TGTGCCAGCAGCTTGGGACAGGGTTGGAGGCGGGAGGGCCAGGCAGATACGCAGTATTTT
V gene: TRBV4-1; D gene: TRBD2; J gene: TRBJ2-3; clone size: NA; CDR3 protein: CASSQESSGRADTQYF; CDR3 DNA: TGCGCCAGCAGCCAAGAATCTAGCGGGAGGGCAGATACGCAGTATTTT
V gene: TRBV24-1; D gene: NA; J gene: TRBJ2-3; clone size: once; CDR3 protein: CATRMGGTDTQYF; CDR3 DNA: TGTGCCACCAGAATGGGTGGAACAGATACGCAGTATTTT
V gene: TRBV19; D gene: TRBD2; J gene: TRBJ2-1; clone size: NA; CDR3 protein: CASRTSGYNEQFF; CDR3 DNA: TGTGCCAGTCGGACTAGCGGTTACAATGAGCAGTTCTTC